This TCR beta chain was captured in a study of blood T cell repertoires in COVID-19. Study in general: The samples span acute and convalescent COVID-19 from the United States, Italy and Spain. T cells, B-cell-depleted T cells, or PBMCs provided the cDNA or gDNA that served as material.

The CDR3 is 14 amino acids. Per germline, CDR1 MNHEY and CDR2 SVGAGI. With 1 base removed from V and 0 bases from J, the gap between germline ends came to 7 bases. Per the study methods: Scientists estimated how many nucleated cells there were by amplifying reference gene primers. Libraries were prepared by immunoSEQ multiplex PCR; TCRdb keeps only in-frame clonotypes and omits some of them. V, J and clone size reflect that table, while D and trimming were determined from the DNA. Of over 75,000 clones listed, around four fifths were seen once; the top ten hold about 10%. The sequenced sample consisted of peripheral blood. This receptor was identified in an older man with acute or convalescent COVID-19. This chain connects TRBV6-5 to TRBJ2-7; the D gene is possibly TRBD2 (5 bases). Here the CDR3 reads CASSYYRDSYEQYF. CDR3 bases: TGTGCCAGCAGTTACTACCGGGACTCCTACGAGCAGTACTTC.